The next 3 T cell receptor beta chains were all read from a single sample in a study of OX40 agonist ivuxolimab in advanced cancers. The library was prepared using the immunoSEQ multiplex PCR assay. Entries here come from immuneACCESS through TCRdb and include only in-frame sequences with V and J called. Some clones fail to appear in such tables; in the studies checked, an unresolved V gene covers under half of the shortfall, and the cause of the remainder is unknown. The sample table shows around 70,000 clones, and approximately 78% are seen once. The top ten clonotypes cover less than 7.5% of the sample. The starting material was CD4+ or CD8+ T cells sorted from blood, obtained in a trial of the OX40 agonist ivuxolimab. The receptor source for this set is an adult with an advanced solid tumor such as melanoma, head and neck, liver or kidney cancer.

This clone is termed medium-sized. The chain links TRBV4-3 to TRBJ1-1; D gene uncertain. V lost 0 bases and J lost 6, with 11 bases in between. Germline V lookup: CDR1 LGHNA, CDR2 YSLEER. The CDR3 has 14 amino acids. The CDR3 sequence: CASSQESGISEAFF. In DNA form, the CDR3 reads TGCGCCAGCAGCCAAGAATCTGGGATCTCTGAAGCTTTCTTT.

The chain recombines TRBV7-2 with TRBJ2-5; 7 bases fit TRBD1. Germline lookup yields CDR1 SGHTA and CDR2 FQGNSA. This CDR3 region has 16 residues. The V gene end was trimmed by 2 bases and the J gene end by 2 bases; junction bases not matched to a gene: 8. The CDR3 is CASSLRTGPLQETQYF. As DNA, the CDR3 is TGTGCCAGCAGCTTACGGACAGGCCCCCTTCAAGAGACCCAGTACTTC. The whole variable domain, filled in from reference TRBV7-2 and TRBJ2-5, reads GAGVSQSPSNKVTEKGKDVELRCDPISGHTALYWYRQSLGQGLEFLIYFQGNSAPDKSGLPSDRFSAERTGGSVSTLTIQRTQQEDSAVYLCASSLRTGPLQETQYFGPGTRLLVL.

V usage is TRBV6-6 and J usage is TRBJ2-2; D gene unclear. The CDR3 is made up of 14 amino acids. CDR1 and CDR2 from the germline V gene are MNHNY and SVGAGI (reference sequence). The V and J ends lost 6 bases and 3 bases respectively, with 11 bases between them. The CDR3 coding sequence is TGTGCCAGCAGAATTAATCAGGACACCGGGGAGCTGTTTTTT. Encoded protein: CASRINQDTGELFF.